Listed here is a single T cell receptor (beta chain). Reverse transcription used roughly 0.5 to 1 ug RNA and random hexamers. Via MiXCR, TCRdb re-called the immunoSEQ multiplex PCR reads, giving one row per CDR3 protein. The sample shows around 200,000 distinct CDR3 sequences, around 95% of them seen only once. The ends lost 6 bases at V and 8 bases at J; junction bases unmatched: 4. The CDR3 loop spans 12 amino acids. The data are from a study of CD8 T cells in Susac syndrome. The receptor was derived from a human donor with Susac syndrome. Sequencing input: CD4+ T cells from PBMCs. The genes are TRBV12-3 or TRBV12-4 and TRBJ1-1; 9 bases are shared with TRBD1. The CDR3 sequence is CASSRDREEAFF. Written as DNA, the CDR3 is TGTGCCAGCAGCCGGGACAGGGAAGAAGCTTTCTTT.